This is a list of T cell receptor beta chains from one sample in a study of early T cells in non-severe SARS-CoV-2 infection. One entry per CDR3 protein, called by TCRdb with MiXCR from the 5' RACE reads. The sample consists of 70,000 or so distinct CDR3 sequences, 10% to 15% of them appearing once. Sequences were obtained from whole blood. The receptors stem from an adult who was a healthcare worker with PCR-confirmed SARS-CoV-2 infection or an uninfected control (not recorded which). Both conserved end residues are part of each CDR3. The D gene is left open where the match is weak. The size field is filled for only some rows; it gives once, few, many or a size class.

size	D	V	J	CDR3	DNA
NA	NA	TRBV18	TRBJ1-1	CASSLGAGPQLRTTEAFF	TGTGCCAGCTCACTCGGGGCAGGACCACAACTCCGGACCACTGAAGCTTTCTTT
many	NA	TRBV6-5	TRBJ1-3	CASSYSKGAGNTIYF	TGTGCCAGCAGTTACTCGAAAGGGGCTGGAAACACCATATATTTT
many	TRBD2	TRBV7-8	TRBJ2-3	CASSSGLAGGRDTQYF	TGTGCCAGCAGCTCGGGACTAGCGGGGGGAAGAGATACGCAGTATTTT
NA	NA	TRBV7-3	TRBJ1-1	CASSSSGTEGTEAFF	TGTGCCAGCAGCTCCTCCGGGACGGAGGGCACTGAAGCTTTCTTT
NA	TRBD2	TRBV19	TRBJ2-1	CASRLSRDRGLAGTKEQFF	TGTGCCAGTAGACTCTCCCGGGACAGGGGACTAGCGGGCACCAAGGAGCAGTTCTTC
many	TRBD1	TRBV20-1	TRBJ2-1	CSASDRDRGHRSEQFF	TGCAGTGCTAGTGACCGGGACAGGGGGCATAGGAGTGAGCAGTTCTTC
NA	TRBD1	TRBV12-3/TRBV12-4	TRBJ2-1	CASRPWGQHNYNEQFF	TGTGCCAGCAGACCTTGGGGACAGCACAACTACAATGAGCAGTTCTTC
many	TRBD1	TRBV25-1	TRBJ1-2	CASSGTTGAFYGYTF	TGTGCCAGCAGTGGTACGACAGGGGCCTTTTATGGCTACACCTTC
many	NA	TRBV9	TRBJ1-1	CASSVVAGSTEAFF	TGTGCCAGCAGCGTAGTAGCAGGGTCCACTGAAGCTTTCTTT
NA	NA	TRBV5-6	TRBJ2-7	CASSFRDTSYEQYF	TGTGCCAGCAGCTTCCGGGACACTTCCTACGAGCAGTACTTC
few	NA	TRBV12-3/TRBV12-4	TRBJ1-3	CASSLGGMMTRSGNTIYF	TGTGCCAGCAGTTTGGGCGGGATGATGACCCGCTCTGGAAACACCATATATTTT
NA	NA	TRBV29-1	TRBJ2-5	CSVRNLETQYF	TGCAGCGTACGGAATCTAGAGACCCAGTACTTC
NA	TRBD1	TRBV5-4	TRBJ2-5	CASSFKGAETQYF	TGTGCCAGCAGCTTTAAGGGGGCAGAGACCCAGTACTTC
NA	NA	TRBV7-9	TRBJ2-5	CASSLQGPAGETQYF	TGTGCCAGCAGCCTACAAGGACCCGCTGGCGAGACCCAGTACTTC
many	TRBD1	TRBV7-9	TRBJ1-1	CASSLGQGYTEAFF	TGTGCCAGCAGCCTGGGACAGGGTTACACTGAAGCTTTCTTT
NA	NA	TRBV6-5	TRBJ1-1	CASSYSPGRANTEAFF	TGTGCCAGCAGTTACTCTCCGGGCCGCGCGAACACTGAAGCTTTCTTT
few	NA	TRBV7-9	TRBJ2-2	CASSIGTLNTGELFF	TGTGCCAGCAGCATCGGGACCCTCAACACCGGGGAGCTGTTTTTT
few	NA	TRBV30	TRBJ1-2	CAWGPKEGYTF	TGCGCCTGGGGACCCAAAGAGGGCTACACCTTC
NA	NA	TRBV7-2	TRBJ2-5	CASSTLGRGPQETQYF	TGTGCCAGCAGCACCCTCGGGCGGGGTCCCCAAGAGACCCAGTACTTC
few	NA	TRBV9	TRBJ1-2	CASFRRANGYTF	TGTGCCAGCTTCCGACGAGCTAATGGCTACACCTTC
many	TRBD2	TRBV18	TRBJ2-1	CASSPGAGSINEQFF	TGTGCCAGCTCACCTGGAGCGGGGAGTATCAATGAGCAGTTCTTC
NA	NA	TRBV6-6	TRBJ1-5	CASGTGGNQPQHF	TGTGCCTCCGGAACGGGTGGCAATCAGCCCCAGCATTTT
few	NA	TRBV20-1	TRBJ1-4	CSVKLGGYNEKLFF	TGCAGTGTTAAGCTGGGGGGCTATAATGAAAAACTGTTTTTT
many	TRBD2	TRBV7-2	TRBJ2-3	CASSFISAGGRADTQYF	TGTGCCAGCAGCTTCATAAGCGCGGGGGGCCGTGCAGATACGCAGTATTTT
NA	NA	TRBV20-1	TRBJ2-7	CSAERPISYEQYF	TGCAGTGCTGAAAGACCAATCTCCTACGAGCAGTACTTC
NA	NA	TRBV5-6	TRBJ2-1	CASSLWGQYNEQFF	TGTGCCAGCAGCTTGTGGGGGCAGTACAATGAGCAGTTCTTC
many	NA	TRBV12-3/TRBV12-4	TRBJ2-1	CASSSAPYGDEQFF	TGTGCCAGCAGTTCCGCTCCGTACGGGGATGAGCAGTTCTTC
NA	NA	TRBV15	TRBJ2-1	CATSSRTAFYNEQFF	TGTGCCACCAGCAGCAGGACAGCCTTCTACAATGAGCAGTTCTTC
few	TRBD1	TRBV30	TRBJ1-2	CAGDREGGYTF	TGTGCCGGGGACAGGGAAGGTGGCTACACCTTC
NA	NA	TRBV29-1	TRBJ1-2	CSVSHFGYGYTF	TGCAGCGTCAGTCATTTTGGCTATGGCTACACCTTC
medium-sized	TRBD2	TRBV6-4	TRBJ2-3	CASSDSPSGGADTQYF	TGTGCCAGCAGTGATTCTCCCAGCGGGGGCGCAGATACGCAGTATTTT
NA	NA	TRBV20-1	TRBJ1-1	CSAKPWGAEAFF	TGCAGTGCTAAACCATGGGGGGCTGAAGCTTTCTTT
NA	NA	TRBV20-1	TRBJ1-1	CSAEGPNTEAFF	TGCAGTGCCGAGGGCCCGAACACTGAAGCTTTCTTT
many	TRBD1	TRBV6-2/TRBV6-3	TRBJ2-5	CASSYSGQGIRETQYF	TGTGCCAGCAGTTACTCAGGACAGGGAATAAGGGAGACCCAGTACTTC
NA	NA	TRBV6-4	TRBJ2-3	CASSEEWGGGPTDTQYF	TGTGCCAGCAGTGAGGAATGGGGCGGGGGCCCCACAGATACGCAGTATTTT
many	NA	TRBV9	TRBJ2-3	CASSVLRVSTDTQYF	TGTGCCAGCAGCGTTTTAAGGGTTTCAACAGATACGCAGTATTTT
NA	NA	TRBV12-3/TRBV12-4	TRBJ2-5	CASSLLRGQETQYF	TGTGCCAGCAGTTTACTCAGGGGCCAAGAGACCCAGTACTTC
NA	NA	TRBV9	TRBJ2-7	CASSSPVGYEQYF	TGTGCCAGCAGCTCCCCCGTCGGATACGAGCAGTACTTC
NA	NA	TRBV5-1	TRBJ2-1	CASSLGAYNEQFF	TGCGCCAGCAGCTTGGGGGCCTACAATGAGCAGTTCTTC
NA	TRBD2	TRBV13	TRBJ2-7	CASSPPISSGRSYEQYF	TGTGCCAGCAGCCCCCCGATAAGTAGCGGGCGATCCTACGAGCAGTACTTC
many	NA	TRBV12-3/TRBV12-4	TRBJ2-7	CASSLQGSSYEQYF	TGTGCCAGCAGTTTACAGGGAAGCTCCTACGAGCAGTACTTC
NA	NA	TRBV9	TRBJ1-2	CASSGPARGDGYTF	TGTGCCAGCAGCGGGCCCGCGAGGGGGGATGGCTACACCTTC
many	NA	TRBV10-1	TRBJ1-4	CASSERRSGEKLFF	TGCGCCAGCAGTGAGAGGAGGTCGGGAGAAAAACTGTTTTTT
few	NA	TRBV20-1	TRBJ2-3	CSARWRGQDTQYF	TGCAGTGCTAGGTGGAGGGGTCAGGATACGCAGTATTTT
many	TRBD2	TRBV12-3/TRBV12-4	TRBJ2-2	CASRATGRGLAGANTGELFF	TGTGCCAGCCGAGCTACAGGGAGGGGACTAGCGGGGGCAAACACCGGGGAGCTGTTTTTT
few	NA	TRBV5-6	TRBJ2-3	CASSSPRRLGATDTQYF	TGTGCCAGCAGCTCCCCGAGGCGGCTTGGGGCCACAGATACGCAGTATTTT
many	NA	TRBV29-1	TRBJ2-3	CSVGGGSGTDTQYF	TGCAGCGTTGGGGGAGGCTCTGGCACAGATACGCAGTATTTT
few	NA	TRBV27	TRBJ1-6	CASSPGLGGLEDNSPLHF	TGTGCCAGCAGTCCCGGACTGGGGGGCCTCGAGGATAATTCACCCCTCCACTTT
many	NA	TRBV10-3	TRBJ1-1	CAISGGKGPTEAFF	TGTGCCATCAGTGGGGGGAAGGGTCCCACTGAAGCTTTCTTT